At least ten counts were recorded for the clone carrying this T cell receptor beta chain. Its antigen remains unknown. Mouse names are used for the genes. The CDR3 end lies 4 residues beyond the end of the read and is filled in from the germline J gene. Investigators isolated RNA and reverse transcribed it into cDNA to act as the sequencing template. Sequencing was performed with immunoSEQ multiplex PCR; in TCRdb, only in-frame clones are kept and a portion is missing. The sample is made up of 1,500 to 2,000 clones, none counted only once. This sample is drawn from a study of CD8+ T cells in alopecia areata. About the study: Skin was taken from roughly 6-12-month-old C3H/HeJ graft donors that had spontaneous alopecia and grafted onto roughly 7-10-week-old female C3H/HeJ mice.

Per the germline V gene, CDR1 is LGHNA and CDR2 is YNLKQL (reference sequence). With 3 bases clipped from V and 3 bases from J, the junction kept 3 bases outside the gene matches. CDR3 length: 15 amino acids. General study results and limits: Higher clonality was seen in lesional scalp than in normal scalp, especially in alopecia totalis/universalis. Patients shared TCRs less clearly than mice did, possibly owing to HLA.

The time point: mouse skin at time of skin grafting. Mouse recipient skin underwent biopsy at grafting and again 3 and 6 weeks afterward. The source of this sequence is a C3H/HeJ mouse with alopecia areata. Strain haplotype at MHC: H2-k. The chain combines TRBV5 with TRBJ2-1, with 9 bases that match TRBD2. Sequenced here: skin, sampled at week 0. The CDR3 loop is CASSHNWGVYAEQFF. The sequenced CDR3 bases are TGTGCCAGCAGCCACAACTGGGGGGTCTATGCT.